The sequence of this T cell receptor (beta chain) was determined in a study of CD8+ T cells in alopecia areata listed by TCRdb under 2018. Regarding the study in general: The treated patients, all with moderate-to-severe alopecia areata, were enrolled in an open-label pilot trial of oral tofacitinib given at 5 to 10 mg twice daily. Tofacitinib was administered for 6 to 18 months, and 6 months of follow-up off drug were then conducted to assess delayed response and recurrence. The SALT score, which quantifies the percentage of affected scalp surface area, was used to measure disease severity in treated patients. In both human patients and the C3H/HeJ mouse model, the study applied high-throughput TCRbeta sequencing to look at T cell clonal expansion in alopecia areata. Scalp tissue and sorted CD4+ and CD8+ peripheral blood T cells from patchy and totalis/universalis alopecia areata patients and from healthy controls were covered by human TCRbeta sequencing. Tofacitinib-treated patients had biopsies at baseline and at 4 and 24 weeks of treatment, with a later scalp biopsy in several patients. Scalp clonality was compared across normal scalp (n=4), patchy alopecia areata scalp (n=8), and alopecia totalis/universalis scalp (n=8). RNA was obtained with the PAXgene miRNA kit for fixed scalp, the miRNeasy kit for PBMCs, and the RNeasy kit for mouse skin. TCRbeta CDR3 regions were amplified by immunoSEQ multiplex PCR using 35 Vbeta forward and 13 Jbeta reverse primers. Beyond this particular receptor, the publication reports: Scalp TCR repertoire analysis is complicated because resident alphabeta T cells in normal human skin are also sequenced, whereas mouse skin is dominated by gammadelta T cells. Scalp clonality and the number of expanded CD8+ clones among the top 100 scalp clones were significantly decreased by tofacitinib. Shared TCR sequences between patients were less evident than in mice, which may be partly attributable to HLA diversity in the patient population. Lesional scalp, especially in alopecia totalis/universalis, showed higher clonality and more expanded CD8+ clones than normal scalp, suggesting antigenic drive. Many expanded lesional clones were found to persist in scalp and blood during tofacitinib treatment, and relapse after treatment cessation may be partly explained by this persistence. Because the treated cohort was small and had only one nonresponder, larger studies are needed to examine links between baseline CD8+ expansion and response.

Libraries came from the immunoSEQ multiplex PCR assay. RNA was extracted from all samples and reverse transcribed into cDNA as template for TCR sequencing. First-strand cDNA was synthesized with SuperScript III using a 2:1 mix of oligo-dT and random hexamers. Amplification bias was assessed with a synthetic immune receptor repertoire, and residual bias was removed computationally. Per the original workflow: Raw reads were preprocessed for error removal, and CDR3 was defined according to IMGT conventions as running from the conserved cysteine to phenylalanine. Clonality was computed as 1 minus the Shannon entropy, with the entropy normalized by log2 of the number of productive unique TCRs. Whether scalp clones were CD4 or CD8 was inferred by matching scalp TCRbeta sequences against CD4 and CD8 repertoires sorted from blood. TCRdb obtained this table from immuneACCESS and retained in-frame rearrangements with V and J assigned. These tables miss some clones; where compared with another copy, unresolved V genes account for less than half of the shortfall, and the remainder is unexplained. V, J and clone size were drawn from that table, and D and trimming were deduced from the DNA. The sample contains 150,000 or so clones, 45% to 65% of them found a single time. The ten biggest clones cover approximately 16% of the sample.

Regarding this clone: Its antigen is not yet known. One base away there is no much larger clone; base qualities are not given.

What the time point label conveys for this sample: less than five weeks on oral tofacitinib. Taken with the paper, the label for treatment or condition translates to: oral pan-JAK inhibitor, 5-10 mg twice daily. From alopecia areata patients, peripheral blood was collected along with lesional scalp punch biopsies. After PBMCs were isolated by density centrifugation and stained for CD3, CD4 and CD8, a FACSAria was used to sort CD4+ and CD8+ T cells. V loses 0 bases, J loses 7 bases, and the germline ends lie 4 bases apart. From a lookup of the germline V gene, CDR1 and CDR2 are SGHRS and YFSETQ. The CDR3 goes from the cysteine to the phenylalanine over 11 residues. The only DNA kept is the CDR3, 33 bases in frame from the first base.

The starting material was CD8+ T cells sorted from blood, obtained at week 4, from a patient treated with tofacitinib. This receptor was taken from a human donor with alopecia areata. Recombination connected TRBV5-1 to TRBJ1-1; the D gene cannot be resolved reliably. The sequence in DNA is TGCGCCAGCAGCTTGGACGGTGAAGCTTTCTTT. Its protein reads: CASSLDGEAFF.